The clone carrying this T cell receptor beta chain was counted many times. This entry comes from a study of CD8+CD57+ T cells in acquired aplastic anemia. Overall study: On average, sorted CD4+ and CD8+ cells gave 3.2 ug of DNA.

Genomic DNA served as template for TCR beta VDJ and CDR3 profiling. TCRdb reprocessed the reads with MiXCR, giving one entry per CDR3 protein. The sample includes about 190,000 distinct CDR3 sequences, less than 60% of them seen just once. In patients chosen for sequencing, flow cytometry had shown CD8+CD57+ cell expansion. This TCR was recovered from a human donor with aplastic anemia. Input material: sorted CD4+, CD8+, or CD8+CD57+ T cells (not recorded which) from PBMCs.

The CDR3 DNA reads as TGTGCCAGCAGCACACACGGGAGGTCGACAGATACGCAGTATTTT. This encodes CASSTHGRSTDTQYF. This chain uses TRBV7-2 with TRBJ2-3, with 7 bases lining up with TRBD2. The CDR3 contains 15 residues. V shed 5 bases and J 3 bases; nucleotides not matched to a gene: 8. CDR1 is SGHTA, CDR2 FQGNSA, per germline. The full variable domain, in which reference TRBV7-2 and TRBJ2-3 provide the parts outside the CDR3, is GAGVSQSPSNKVTEKGKDVELRCDPISGHTALYWYRQSLGQGLEFLIYFQGNSAPDKSGLPSDRFSAERTGGSVSTLTIQRTQQEDSAVYLCASSTHGRSTDTQYFGPGTRLTVL.